This TCR beta chain was profiled in a study of graft-versus-host responses after intestinal transplantation. Study-level background: Each transplant was multivisceral, liver-intestinal, or isolated intestinal. Notes on the study in general: Present in recipient marrow, GvH clones included some that appeared first in ileum or blood.

This clone has only a few counts. What it recognizes is unknown. Data came from immunoSEQ multiplex PCR; TCRdb stores just in-frame clones and leaves some out. The sample consists of 70,000 or so clones, 84% of them appearing once. With V trimmed by 7 bases and J by 6 bases, 8 bases remained unmatched. The germline gives CDR1 MNHEY, CDR2 SVGAGI. The length of the CDR3 is 13 residues. V usage is TRBV6-5 and J usage is TRBJ2-7, with 8 bases identical to TRBD1. This TCR came from a human donor who was the organ donor for an intestinal transplant. The material was unstimulated CD4+ T cells sorted from spleen or lymph node cells, obtained before transplant. The CDR3 sequence: CASNKLTGGEQYV. As DNA, the CDR3 is TGTGCCAGCAACAAACTTACAGGGGGCGAGCAGTACGTC.